This TCR beta chain stems from a study of blood T cell repertoires in COVID-19. Study-wide context: Samples representing acute and convalescent COVID-19 were sourced from the United States, Italy and Spain. Sample material is recorded as cDNA or gDNA derived from T cells, B-cell-depleted T cells, or PBMCs.

One Seattle source followed patients from active infection through their disease course. V shed 7 bases and J 7 bases; nucleotides not matched to a gene: 8. The germline CDR1 and CDR2 sequences are SNHLY and FYNNEI. The length of the CDR3 is 15 residues. Per the authors' pipeline: The authors estimated nucleated cell counts from reference gene primer amplification. The method was immunoSEQ multiplex PCR; TCRdb's version includes in-frame clones alone and lacks a portion of them. That table is the source of V, J and clone size, and D and trimming were worked out from the DNA. There are roughly 350,000 clones in the sample; roughly 90% occur only once, and around 7.9% lies in the top ten.

Sequencing was performed on peripheral blood. The origin of this receptor is a woman in her 70s with COVID-19, enrolled during active disease. The rearrangement uses TRBV2 and TRBJ1-4; the match to TRBD1 covers 11 bases. The CDR3 spells CASTSLGTGGEKLFF. For the CDR3, the DNA is TGTGCCAGCACCTCACTTGGGACAGGGGGTGAAAAACTGTTTTTT.